These T cell receptor beta chains were read from a single sample in a study of graft-versus-host responses after intestinal transplantation. The method was immunoSEQ multiplex PCR; TCRdb's version includes in-frame clones alone and lacks a portion of them. The repertoire consists of 100,000 to 130,000 clones, with 87% occurring once and the leading ten covering over 0.55%. What these receptors recognize is not known. Sequenced material: unstimulated CD4+ T cells sorted from spleen or lymph node cells, taken before transplant. The receptors here all came from a human donor who was the organ donor for an intestinal transplant. The CDR3 runs from the conserved cysteine through the conserved F or W. A D gene is named only where the DNA matches it firmly. Not all rows give a size; the values are once, few, many and, for expanded clones, a class.

clone_size: once; v_call: TRBV7-3; j_call: TRBJ1-6; d_call: TRBD1; cdr3_aa: CASSFLGQGHSPLHF; cdr3_nt: TGTGCCAGCAGCTTCCTGGGACAGGGGCATTCACCCCTCCACTTT
clone_size: -; v_call: TRBV2; j_call: TRBJ1-1; d_call: -; cdr3_aa: CASSVGLNTEAFF; cdr3_nt: TGTGCCAGCAGTGTAGGCCTGAACACTGAAGCTTTCTTT
clone_size: few; v_call: TRBV5-5; j_call: TRBJ1-4; d_call: -; cdr3_aa: CASSFSSEKLFF; cdr3_nt: TGTGCCAGCAGCTTCTCTTCAGAAAAACTGTTTTTT
clone_size: -; v_call: TRBV5-5; j_call: TRBJ1-1; d_call: -; cdr3_aa: CASSLGWILNTEAFF; cdr3_nt: TGTGCCAGCAGCTTGGGGTGGATTTTGAACACTGAAGCTTTCTTT
clone_size: -; v_call: TRBV5-1; j_call: TRBJ2-2; d_call: TRBD1; cdr3_aa: CASSLGSGTGTGELFF; cdr3_nt: TGCGCCAGCAGCTTGGGCTCCGGGACAGGGACCGGGGAGCTGTTTTTT
clone_size: -; v_call: TRBV6-4; j_call: TRBJ2-1; d_call: TRBD2; cdr3_aa: CASSDSGGRAWNEQFF; cdr3_nt: TGTGCCAGCAGTGACTCGGGCGGGAGGGCCTGGAATGAGCAGTTCTTC
clone_size: -; v_call: TRBV14; j_call: TRBJ2-3; d_call: -; cdr3_aa: CASSQDPDTQYF; cdr3_nt: TGTGCCAGCAGCCAAGATCCAGATACGCAGTATTTT
clone_size: -; v_call: TRBV5-4; j_call: TRBJ2-2; d_call: -; cdr3_aa: CASSYIRREYGGELFF; cdr3_nt: TGTGCCAGCAGCTACATACGGAGGGAGTATGGCGGGGAGCTGTTTTTT
clone_size: few; v_call: TRBV4-2; j_call: TRBJ1-2; d_call: TRBD1; cdr3_aa: CASSRTGDYGYTF; cdr3_nt: TGTGCCAGCAGCCGGACAGGGGACTATGGCTACACCTTC
clone_size: -; v_call: TRBV7-9; j_call: TRBJ2-7; d_call: TRBD1; cdr3_aa: CASSLSNTGGYVEQYF; cdr3_nt: TGTGCCAGCAGCTTAAGTAACACAGGGGGCTACGTTGAGCAGTACTTC
clone_size: -; v_call: TRBV4-1; j_call: TRBJ2-1; d_call: -; cdr3_aa: CASRPTGTVYNEQFF; cdr3_nt: TGCGCCAGCAGGCCCACCGGGACGGTCTACAATGAGCAGTTCTTC
clone_size: -; v_call: TRBV6-1; j_call: TRBJ2-1; d_call: -; cdr3_aa: CASSEGTRIGTGQFF; cdr3_nt: TGTGCCAGCAGTGAGGGCACCAGAATTGGCACGGGGCAGTTCTTC
clone_size: -; v_call: TRBV5-4; j_call: TRBJ2-6; d_call: -; cdr3_aa: CASSSIGRAYSGANVLTF; cdr3_nt: TGTGCCAGCAGCTCGATCGGCAGGGCCTACTCTGGGGCCAACGTCCTGACTTTC
clone_size: -; v_call: TRBV18; j_call: TRBJ1-2; d_call: -; cdr3_aa: CASSKFEPGENYGYTF; cdr3_nt: TGTGCCAGCTCCAAATTTGAACCAGGAGAGAACTATGGCTACACCTTC
clone_size: -; v_call: TRBV15; j_call: TRBJ1-4; d_call: -; cdr3_aa: CATSRDLQINEKLFF; cdr3_nt: TGTGCCACCAGCAGGGATTTACAGATTAATGAAAAACTGTTTTTT
clone_size: -; v_call: TRBV13; j_call: TRBJ1-5; d_call: -; cdr3_aa: CASSFSGHFNQPQHF; cdr3_nt: TGTGCCAGCAGCTTTTCGGGACACTTCAATCAGCCCCAGCATTTT
clone_size: -; v_call: TRBV5-1; j_call: TRBJ1-6; d_call: -; cdr3_aa: CASSFGQSYSPLHF; cdr3_nt: TGCGCCAGCAGCTTCGGACAGTCATATTCACCCCTCCACTTT
clone_size: -; v_call: TRBV7-9; j_call: TRBJ1-2; d_call: -; cdr3_aa: CASSLEKDGYTF; cdr3_nt: TGTGCCAGCAGCTTAGAGAAAGATGGCTACACCTTC
clone_size: -; v_call: TRBV18; j_call: TRBJ1-5; d_call: -; cdr3_aa: CASSPQGTPRQPQHF; cdr3_nt: TGTGCCAGCTCACCACAAGGTACCCCACGGCAGCCCCAGCATTTT
clone_size: -; v_call: TRBV9; j_call: TRBJ1-1; d_call: TRBD1; cdr3_aa: CASSVMQGAGNTEAFF; cdr3_nt: TGTGCCAGCAGCGTGATGCAGGGGGCAGGGAACACTGAAGCTTTCTTT
clone_size: -; v_call: TRBV6-5; j_call: TRBJ2-7; d_call: TRBD2; cdr3_aa: CASSYSGLAGYEQYF; cdr3_nt: TGTGCCAGCAGTTACTCGGGACTAGCGGGCTACGAGCAGTACTTC
clone_size: -; v_call: TRBV7-2; j_call: TRBJ1-2; d_call: -; cdr3_aa: CASSSDRVYGYTF; cdr3_nt: TGTGCCAGCAGTTCCGACAGAGTCTATGGCTACACCTTC
clone_size: -; v_call: TRBV5-4; j_call: TRBJ2-3; d_call: -; cdr3_aa: CASSWRVGADTQYF; cdr3_nt: TGTGCCAGCAGCTGGCGGGTGGGGGCAGATACGCAGTATTTT
clone_size: -; v_call: TRBV19; j_call: TRBJ1-1; d_call: -; cdr3_aa: CASRRRQSNTEAFF; cdr3_nt: TGTGCCAGTAGACGCCGGCAGTCAAACACTGAAGCTTTCTTT
clone_size: -; v_call: TRBV7-6; j_call: TRBJ2-7; d_call: TRBD2; cdr3_aa: CASSLVVPGLAGGLQYF; cdr3_nt: TGTGCCAGCAGCTTAGTAGTCCCGGGACTAGCGGGGGGCCTACAGTACTTC
clone_size: -; v_call: TRBV18; j_call: TRBJ1-1; d_call: -; cdr3_aa: CASSPGRGVNTEAFF; cdr3_nt: TGTGCCAGCTCACCGGGGAGGGGGGTGAACACTGAAGCTTTCTTT
clone_size: -; v_call: TRBV6-1; j_call: TRBJ2-7; d_call: TRBD1; cdr3_aa: CASRTGTGVREQYF; cdr3_nt: TGTGCCAGCAGAACCGGGACAGGGGTCCGCGAGCAGTACTTC